What follows is one T cell receptor beta chain and its context. The antigen is undetermined. The sample belongs to a study of a mutant IDH1 vaccine in newly diagnosed glioma. Libraries were prepared by immunoSEQ multiplex PCR; TCRdb keeps only in-frame clonotypes and omits some of them. The sample has under 150,000 clones, about four fifths seen once. Time point denoted: week 11, during vaccination. Each vaccine dose was 300 ug of mutant IDH1 20-mer peptide, with topical imiquimod. The source was PBMCs, collected from a glioma patient whose treatment included an IDH1 peptide vaccine. This receptor was taken from a man in his forties or fifties with glioma.

CDR3 region: CASSPVNRANSPLHF. The CDR3 DNA reads as TGTGCCAGCAGCCCCGTAAACAGGGCCAATTCACCCCTCCACTTT. The V gene is TRBV11-2, the J gene TRBJ1-6, with a weak D call TRBD1 (6 bases). Germline CDR1 reads SGHAT; CDR2 reads FQNNGV. Trimming shortened V by 5 bases and J by 7 bases, and 15 bases separated the two germline ends. The CDR3 totals 15 residues.